This T cell receptor beta chain comes out of a study of T cells in Graves' hyperthyroidism and ophthalmopathy. Looking at the study overall: Peripheral blood samples were taken at initial diagnosis, prior to any treatment.

The germline V gene encodes CDR1 DFQATT and CDR2 SNEGSKA (reference sequence). Trimming took 5 bases from V and 6 from J; bases not matched to a gene: 3. The CDR3 sequence is 12 residues long. This clonotype showed up many times. From RNA transcripts, TCR beta CDR3 regions were amplified. The study used the HTBI primer set for a first-round RT-PCR of the TCR CDR3. TCRdb reprocessed the multiplex PCR reads via MiXCR and lists one record per CDR3 protein. Among 300,000 to 350,000 distinct CDR3 sequences listed, roughly 14% were seen once. The receptor's source is a woman aged 30 to 39 with Graves' hyperthyroidism. The specimen sequenced was blood. The V gene is TRBV20-1, the J gene TRBJ2-3; 9 nucleotides align to TRBD1. CDR3: CSAYRGLDTQYF. DNA of the CDR3: TGCAGTGCTTACAGGGGGCTGGATACGCAGTATTTT.